The 30 T cell receptor beta chains below were found in one sample sequenced in a study of cytomegalovirus exposure and HLA in healthy donors. Both 60 Vbeta primers and 13 Jbeta primers went into the PCR. Data came from immunoSEQ multiplex PCR; TCRdb stores just in-frame clones and leaves some out. The top ten hold under 3% of the sample, which has about 270,000 clones, roughly two thirds seen once. Sequencing was performed on PBMCs. The receptors come from a female donor in good health and CMV-seronegative.

The chain uses TRBV5-4 and TRBJ2-3; D is undetermined. Germline V gene lookup returns CDR1 SGHNT and CDR2 YYREEE (reference sequence). This CDR3 has 12 residues. V lost 3 bases and J 2 bases, leaving 4 bases between the germline ends. The CDR3: CASSSNTDTQYF. As DNA, the CDR3 is TGTGCCAGCAGCTCCAACACAGATACGCAGTATTTT.

This clone has just a few counts. This chain links TRBV28 with TRBJ1-5; TRBD1 agrees at 10 bases. Per the germline V gene, CDR1 is MDHEN and CDR2 is SYDVKM. V lost 6 bases, J lost 6 bases, and 8 bases stayed unmatched. This CDR3 is 15 amino acids long. The CDR3 spells CASRGRDRGSQPQHF. For the CDR3, the DNA is TGTGCCAGCAGGGGAAGGGACAGGGGTAGTCAGCCCCAGCATTTT.

This chain connects TRBV9 to TRBJ1-1; D perhaps matches TRBD1 (5 bases). The germline gives CDR1 SGDLS, CDR2 YYNGEE. Trimming cost V 4 bases and J 5 bases, with 12 bases left between them. The CDR3 runs 13 residues. The CDR3 DNA reads TGTGCCAGCAGCACCAGACAGACGACTGAAGCTTTCTTT. Its protein is CASSTRQTTEAFF.

The rearrangement links TRBV6-5 to TRBJ2-5; 7 nucleotides align to TRBD1. From germline, CDR1 is MNHEY and CDR2 SVGAGI. CDR3 length equals 13 residues. With 6 bases clipped from V and 5 bases from J, the junction kept 6 bases outside the gene matches. The CDR3 protein is CASSRYRGETQYF. The CDR3 DNA is TGTGCCAGCAGCCGATACAGGGGTGAGACCCAGTACTTC.

This rearrangement joins TRBV7-9 to TRBJ2-7; 12 bases line up with TRBD2. The CDR3 has 15 residues. J was trimmed by 4 bases and V by 4 bases; bases with no gene match: 5. Per germline, CDR1 SEHNR and CDR2 FQNEAQ (reference sequence). CDR3 nucleotide sequence: TGTGCCAGCAGCTCTAGACTAGCGGGAGTTTACGAGCAGTACTTC. This gives the protein CASSSRLAGVYEQYF. Filled out from reference TRBV7-9 and TRBJ2-7, the complete variable domain reads DTGVSQNPRHKITKRGQNVTFRCDPISEHNRLYWYRQTLGQGPEFLTYFQNEAQLEKSRLLSDRFSAERPKGSFSTLEIQRTEQGDSAMYLCASSSRLAGVYEQYFGPGTRLTVT.

The chain is built from TRBV5-6 and TRBJ2-5; TRBD1 aligns across 7 bases. The germline CDR1 and CDR2 sequences are SGHDT and YYEEEE. J was trimmed by 2 bases and V by 2 bases; bases with no gene match: 6. This CDR3 has 15 residues. This chain's CDR3 is CASSLQGRGQETQYF. Here the CDR3 DNA reads TGTGCCAGCAGCTTACAGGGGCGCGGACAAGAGACCCAGTACTTC.

The chain is built from TRBV4-1 and TRBJ2-7, with 8 nucleotides matching TRBD2. Germline V gene sequence: CDR1 MGHRA, CDR2 YSYEKL. The CDR3 is 17 residues long. Trimming removed 1 base from V and 3 bases from J; junction bases left unmatched: 11. In DNA, the CDR3 is TGCGCCAGCAGCCAAGGACGGGGGGGGCAGGAGAACTACGAGCAGTACTTC. It yields the protein CASSQGRGGQENYEQYF.

The chain uses TRBV23-1 and TRBJ2-7, with 9 bases lining up with TRBD1. TRBV23-1 is an ORF, with its function uncertain. Losses at the gene ends were 10 bases for V and 3 bases for J; bases not matched to a gene: 10. The length of the CDR3 is 14 residues. Here the CDR3 reads CATPSGDRDYEQYF. CDR3 nucleotide sequence: TGCGCCACCCCGTCGGGGGACAGGGACTACGAGCAGTACTTC.

The chain links TRBV21-1 to TRBJ2-3; the table names TRBD1, a call not compared with the DNA. TRBV21-1 counts as a pseudogene. The CDR3 is 20 amino acids. Here the CDR3 reads CASSKKGYRTGCVTTDTQYF. The CDR3 nucleotides read TGTGCCAGCAGCAAAAAGGGGTATCGCACAGGGTGTGTAACGACAGATACGCAGTATTTT.

In this sample, this clone turned up a few times. The J gene is TRBJ2-1, the V gene TRBV7-8; a possible D gene is TRBD1 (6 bases). Germline V gene data show CDR1 as SGHVS and CDR2 as FQNEAQ. Trimming removed 2 bases from V and 2 bases from J, with 13 bases in between. This CDR3 spans 16 amino acids. CDR3 coding DNA: TGTGCCAGCAGCTTAATTCAGGGGACGGCCTACAATGAGCAGTTCTTC. Amino acid sequence: CASSLIQGTAYNEQFF.

This chain uses TRBV5-6 with TRBJ2-7; TRBD1 matches 9 bases. The V gene end was trimmed by 9 bases and the J gene end by 2 bases; junction bases not matched to a gene: 9. The CDR3 consists of 14 residues. Germline V gene sequence: CDR1 SGHDT, CDR2 YYEEEE. CDR3 nucleotides: TGTGCCACTTCCGACAGGGGGTTCACCTACGAGCAGTACTTC. Translation: CATSDRGFTYEQYF. Full variable domain (outside the CDR3, taken from reference TRBV5-6 and TRBJ2-7): DAGVTQSPTHLIKTRGQQVTLRCSPKSGHDTVSWYQQALGQGPQFIFQYYEEEERQRGNFPDRFSGHQFPNYSSELNVNALLLGDSALYLCATSDRGFTYEQYFGPGTRLTVT.

CDR3 in DNA: TGTGCCAGCAGCTTGACAGGTTACGACACTGAAGCTTTCTTT. This codes for CASSLTGYDTEAFF. The V call is TRBV7-2, the J call TRBJ1-1; D may be TRBD1 (6 bases). Germline CDR1 reads SGHTA; CDR2 reads FQGNSA. The CDR3 is 14 residues long. V was clipped by 3 bases and J by 3 bases, with 11 bases between them.

The V and J genes are TRBV7-2 and TRBJ2-7, with 7 bases identical to TRBD1. The ends lost 2 bases at V and 7 bases at J; junction bases unmatched: 11. This CDR3 is built from 15 residues. The germline V gene encodes CDR1 SGHTA and CDR2 FQGNSA. Here the CDR3 DNA reads TGTGCCAGCAGCTTATTAGGACAGGACTTCAGAGAGCAGTACTTC. Its translation: CASSLLGQDFREQYF.

This clone appeared a single time. The chain uses TRBV19 and TRBJ2-7; D perhaps matches TRBD1 (6 bases). The V end lost 5 bases, the J end lost 3 bases, and 20 bases lay between the germline ends. The germline gives CDR1 LNHDA, CDR2 SQIVND (reference sequence). The CDR3 sequence is 16 residues long. For the CDR3, the DNA is TGTGCCAGTAGTCCCCGGCAGGGGAGTGCGGACTACGAGCAGTACTTC. Translating it yields CASSPRQGSADYEQYF.

The chain uses TRBV18 and TRBJ2-7; 10 positions match TRBD1. The trim removed 1 base at V and 1 base at J, leaving 1 base unmatched. CDR3 length: 15 residues. Looked up from germline, CDR1 is KGHSH and CDR2 is LQKENI. This chain's CDR3 is CASSPRDRGSYEQYF. As DNA, the CDR3 is TGTGCCAGCTCACCACGGGACAGGGGTTCCTACGAGCAGTACTTC.

The chain is built from TRBV6-5 and TRBJ2-7; 9 bases align to TRBD2. The CDR3 extends over 14 amino acids. Germline assignment: CDR1 MNHEY and CDR2 SVGAGI. V was pared by 10 bases and J by 3 bases, with 10 bases of the junction left unmatched. The CDR3 region has the DNA TGTGCCACCGCGGGGGCAGCGGGAGGCTACGAGCAGTACTTC. This sequence encodes CATAGAAGGYEQYF.

The chain couples TRBV5-6 to TRBJ1-4; D is possibly TRBD1 (6 bases). Germline loops: CDR1 SGHDT, CDR2 YYEEEE. Trimming shortened V by 2 bases and J by 0 bases, and 14 bases separated the two germline ends. The CDR3 extends over 17 amino acids. The CDR3 DNA sequence: TGTGCCAGCAGCTTTAGGGGGGGCCCTGCAACTAATGAAAAACTGTTTTTT. As protein: CASSFRGGPATNEKLFF.

The chain carries TRBV10-1 and TRBJ2-2; perhaps TRBD2 as D (6 bases). From germline, CDR1 is WNHNN and CDR2 SYGVQD (reference sequence). V dropped 6 bases and J dropped 5 bases, with 19 bases sitting between them. The CDR3 sequence is 16 residues long. CDR3 sequence reads: CASSPPGLMGTGELFF. DNA for the CDR3: TGCGCCAGCAGCCCTCCGGGACTCATGGGGACCGGGGAGCTGTTTTTT.

The CDR3 nucleotides are TGTGCCAGCAGTGACCATAGGACAGGGGAAATGGCTGGAAACACCATATATTTT. Its translation: CASSDHRTGEMAGNTIYF. J is TRBJ1-3 and V is TRBV6-4; 9 bases match TRBD1. V was clipped by 2 bases and J by 2 bases; unmatched bases: 10. Germline V gives CDR1 MRHNA, CDR2 SNTAGT. This CDR3 is 18 amino acids long.

The V call is TRBV5-1, the J call TRBJ2-5; TRBD2 aligns across 10 bases. This CDR3 is built from 16 residues. J was trimmed by 9 bases and V by 3 bases; bases with no gene match: 14. The germline V gene has CDR1 SGHRS and CDR2 YFSETQ. The DNA for the CDR3 is TGCGCCAGCAGCTGGACTAGCGGAGGGACCGTGGGGGCCCAGTACTTC. It translates to CASSWTSGGTVGAQYF.

J is TRBJ1-1 and V is TRBV5-1; TRBD1 agrees at 8 bases. The CDR3 spans 16 residues. The germline V gene encodes CDR1 SGHRS and CDR2 YFSETQ. V was pared by 4 bases and J by 3 bases, with 11 bases of the junction left unmatched. CDR3 region: CASSLLRTGNYTEAFF. Written as DNA, the CDR3 is TGCGCCAGCAGCCTCCTACGGACAGGGAATTACACTGAAGCTTTCTTT.

This chain connects TRBV6-1 to TRBJ1-4, with unresolved D. Trimming cost V 6 bases and J 5 bases, with 7 bases left between them. The CDR3 loop spans 12 amino acids. Germline V lookup: CDR1 MNHNS, CDR2 SASEGT. In DNA, the CDR3 is TGTGCCAGCAGCCCCCGGAATGAAAAACTGTTTTTT. Translated, it gives CASSPRNEKLFF.

The chain recombines TRBV4-1 with TRBJ2-7; 10 bases match TRBD2. V lost 4 bases and J lost 9; bases outside the gene matches: 9. CDR3 length: 14 residues. Germline CDR1 reads MGHRA; CDR2 reads YSYEKL. The CDR3, as DNA: TGCGCCAGCAGCCCCGGACTAGCGGAAAGGGGGCAGTACTTC. Residues: CASSPGLAERGQYF.

The CDR3 spells CASSSPVTGGPETQYF. CDR3 nucleotide sequence: TGTGCCAGCAGCTCCCCTGTGACAGGGGGCCCAGAGACCCAGTACTTC. V usage is TRBV7-9 and J usage is TRBJ2-5; 10 bases align to TRBD1. The junction had 9 bases not matched to a gene; V was cut back by 4 bases and J by 4 bases. Germline V gene lookup returns CDR1 SEHNR and CDR2 FQNEAQ (reference sequence). This CDR3 has 16 amino acids. Together with reference TRBV7-9 and TRBJ2-5, the CDR3 gives the full variable domain: DTGVSQNPRHKITKRGQNVTFRCDPISEHNRLYWYRQTLGQGPEFLTYFQNEAQLEKSRLLSDRFSAERPKGSFSTLEIQRTEQGDSAMYLCASSSPVTGGPETQYFGPGTRLLVL.

This clone was seen only a few times. The V gene is TRBV2, the J gene TRBJ1-1, with unresolved D. This CDR3 is built from 13 residues. From germline, CDR1 is SNHLY and CDR2 FYNNEI. V was pared by 10 bases and J by 1 base, with 13 bases between. CDR3 region: CATEFLANTEAFF. The CDR3 bases are TGTGCCACTGAATTTCTAGCGAACACTGAAGCTTTCTTT.

This sequence joins TRBV12-5 and TRBJ2-3, with 7 bases that match TRBD2. V shed 6 bases, J shed 3 bases, and the junction held 6 bases outside the gene matches. Per the germline V gene, CDR1 is LGHNT and CDR2 is FRNRAP. This CDR3 region has 14 residues. The CDR3 here is CASGNGEGTDTQYF. CDR3 in DNA: TGTGCTAGTGGCAATGGGGAGGGTACAGATACGCAGTATTTT.

V usage is TRBV30 and J usage is TRBJ2-5, with TRBD2 identical over 12 bases. With the DNA end fitting TRBJ2-7 better, the J assignment may be wrong. The CDR3 is 14 residues long. Germline V gene data show CDR1 as GTSNPN and CDR2 as SVGIG (reference sequence). CDR3 residues: CAWRLAGGPYEQYF. CDR3 in DNA: TGTGCCTGGAGACTAGCGGGAGGACCCTACGAGCAGTACTTC.

The rearrangement uses TRBV7-9 and TRBJ1-1, with 7 bases matching TRBD1. The length of the CDR3 is 15 residues. CDR1 and CDR2 (germline): SEHNR, FQNEAQ (reference sequence). The ends lost 5 bases at V and 5 bases at J; junction bases unmatched: 11. DNA of the CDR3: TGTGCCAGCAGCCCCCGATCGCCAGGGGGGACTGAAGCTTTCTTT. It encodes CASSPRSPGGTEAFF.

CDR3 bases: TGTGCCAGCAGTTACTCGGCTAGCGGGAGCTACGAGCAGTACTTC. Its translation: CASSYSASGSYEQYF. The chain joins TRBV6-5 to TRBJ2-5; 10 bases are a match to TRBD2. The DNA end favors TRBJ2-7, so the J call may be wrong. This CDR3 comprises 15 residues. Germline V gene sequence: CDR1 MNHEY, CDR2 SVGAGI.

The CDR3 DNA follows: TGTGCCAGCAGACTGACAGTGAATCAGCCCCAGCATTTT. Translated, it gives CASRLTVNQPQHF. V and J are TRBV2 and TRBJ1-5, with a tentative D call TRBD1 (5 bases). Germline CDR1 reads SNHLY; CDR2 reads FYNNEI. The length of the CDR3 is 13 residues. Deletions cut 6 bases from V and 4 bases from J, with 10 bases between.